Sequencing of this TCR beta chain was carried out in a study of tumor and adjacent non-tumor tissue in lung cancer. Study in general: There were 11 to 13 adenocarcinoma, a couple of squamous cell carcinoma and 1 small cell lung cancer cases. Whole-study results and caveats: In normal lung, the top 100 clones were significantly more dominant than in tumor. Tumor tissue had significantly higher TCR diversity than normal lung.

The CDR3 totals 15 residues. The germline V gene has CDR1 LGHNA and CDR2 YNFKEQ. Of note for this clonotype: As yet, its antigen is unknown. The junction does not match germline at one end; this may be a read error.

RNA was extracted from bulk tissue without any cell sorting. Three rounds of nested PCR, following a modified ARM-PCR protocol, produced the TCRbeta library. TCRdb ran MiXCR on the multiplex PCR reads and lists one entry per CDR3 protein. The sample has about 68,000 distinct CDR3 sequences, 60% seen once. The chain couples TRBV4-2 to TRBJ1-4, with D maybe TRBD1 (6 bases). This TCR derives from a man in his fifties with non-small cell lung cancer. The sequenced sample consisted of lung tumor tissue. The CDR3, as DNA: TGTGCCAGCAGCCCACAAGAAGGGGGGGATGAAAAACTGCTTTTT. Amino acid sequence: CASSPQEGGDEKLLF.